Below, 19 T cell receptor beta chains from the same sample are listed, as sequenced in a study of blood T cell repertoires in COVID-19. Only in-frame clones appear in the TCRdb table, and some are missing; sequencing was by immunoSEQ multiplex PCR. Seen here are 3,500 to 4,000 clones, around 75% observed once, and the top ten hold 35% to 45%. Sequencing used peripheral blood. These receptors were taken from a human donor in a cohort sampled during active COVID-19.

This chain connects TRBV6-5 to TRBJ1-1; D uncertain. The CDR3 contains 13 residues. Trimming shortened V by 2 bases and J by 0 bases, and 4 bases separated the two germline ends. Germline V gives CDR1 MNHEY, CDR2 SVGAGI. The CDR3 region has the DNA TGTGCCAGCAGTTACCTTTTGAACACTGAAGCTTTCTTT. This encodes CASSYLLNTEAFF.

In its sample, this clone ranks as medium-sized. The chain employs TRBV19 and TRBJ1-6, with 11 bases that match TRBD1. With V trimmed by 5 bases and J by 8 bases, 5 bases remained unmatched. The CDR3 is 15 amino acids. CDR1 and CDR2 (germline): LNHDA, SQIVND (reference sequence). In nucleotides, the CDR3 is TGTGCCAGTAGTTTTCGGACAGGGGGCGATTCACCCCTCCACTTT. Amino acid sequence: CASSFRTGGDSPLHF.

The chain recombines TRBV11-2 with TRBJ2-5; D is undetermined. CDR3 length equals 13 residues. The ends were cut back, 3 bases at V and 4 bases at J, with 9 bases in the middle. Germline V CDR1 and CDR2: SGHAT, FQNNGV. CDR3 sequence: CASSFNLLETQYF. The CDR3 coding sequence is TGTGCCAGCAGCTTTAACTTGTTAGAGACCCAGTACTTC.

This rearrangement joins TRBV5-1 to TRBJ2-7, with D perhaps TRBD2 (6 bases). The CDR3 is 16 amino acids. Germline V gives CDR1 SGHRS, CDR2 YFSETQ. Deletions cut 3 bases from V and 6 bases from J, with 22 bases between. CDR3 protein: CASSSKPDYFGAEQYF. The CDR3 nucleotides are TGCGCCAGCAGCTCTAAACCGGACTACTTTGGCGCCGAGCAGTACTTC. Full variable domain (remainder filled in from reference TRBV5-1 and TRBJ2-7): KAGVTQTPRYLIKTRGQQVTLSCSPISGHRSVSWYQQTPGQGLQFLFEYFSETQRNKGNFPGRFSGRQFSNSRSEMNVSTLELGDSALYLCASSSKPDYFGAEQYFGPGTRLTVT.

The V and J genes are TRBV5-1 and TRBJ1-3; no clear D. The germline gives CDR1 SGHRS, CDR2 YFSETQ. Trimming took 0 bases from V and 2 from J, leaving 12 bases between them. The length of the CDR3 is 16 residues. The CDR3 sequence: CASSLGPQNTGNTIYF. CDR3 coding DNA: TGCGCCAGCAGCTTGGGCCCCCAGAATACTGGAAACACCATATATTTT.

A remark on this clone: At one end the junction does not follow the germline gene, possibly because of a read error. The CDR3 spells CASSRGLAGADTQYF. CDR3 sequence (DNA): TGTGCTAGCAGCCGGGGACTAGCGGGAGCAGATACGCAGTATTTT. The genes are TRBV7-7 and TRBJ2-3, with 14 bases aligning to TRBD2. The CDR3 has 15 residues. Germline values: CDR1 SSHAT, CDR2 FNYEAQ (reference sequence).

This clone was counted a few times. The chain is built from TRBV3-1 (or the pseudogene TRBV3-2) and TRBJ2-5; TRBD1 might be the D (5 bases). Germline-derived CDR1 and CDR2 are LGHDT and YNNKEL (reference sequence). The CDR3 has 16 residues. Trimming took 0 bases from V and 5 from J, leaving 16 bases between them. The CDR3 DNA follows: TGTGCCAGCAGCCAAGATCGGGTGGGGCTGGCTGAGACCCAGTACTTC. Residues: CASSQDRVGLAETQYF.

The chain uses TRBV21-1 and TRBJ2-7; TRBD1, the table's D call, lacks a check against the DNA. TRBV21-1 is a known pseudogene. This CDR3 spans 14 amino acids. CDR3 amino acids: CASSKGTGSYEQYV. In nucleotides, the CDR3 is TGTGCCAGCAGCAAAGGGACAGGATCCTACGAGCAGTACGTC.

V is TRBV19 and J is TRBJ2-1, with no clear D. Trimming removed 5 bases from V and 5 bases from J, with 13 bases in between. Germline loops: CDR1 LNHDA, CDR2 SQIVND (reference sequence). The CDR3 totals 14 residues. For the CDR3, the DNA is TGTGCCAGTAGTGTTGCCGCTGGCAACAATGAGCAGTTCTTC. Protein sequence: CASSVAAGNNEQFF. The variable domain in full, with the rest retrieved from reference TRBV19 and TRBJ2-1, is DGGITQSPKYLFRKEGQNVTLSCEQNLNHDAMYWYRQDPGQGLRLIYYSQIVNDFQKGDIAEGYSVSREKKESFPLTVTSAQKNPTAFYLCASSVAAGNNEQFFGPGTRLTVL.

This clone has only a few counts. V gene TRBV4-3 combines with J gene TRBJ2-1; D not resolved. Germline V gene data show CDR1 as LGHNA and CDR2 as YSLEER. The CDR3 spans 16 residues. V was pared by 0 bases and J by 0 bases, with 9 bases between. DNA for the CDR3: TGCGCCAGCAGCCAAGATTATCTTAGCTCCTACAATGAGCAGTTCTTC. Amino acids: CASSQDYLSSYNEQFF.

The chain employs TRBV4-2 and TRBJ2-2, with D perhaps matching TRBD2 (6 bases). V was pared by 3 bases and J by 5 bases, with 10 bases between. The CDR3 has 14 residues. Germline V CDR1 and CDR2: LGHNA, YNFKEQ. The CDR3 DNA sequence: TGTGCCAGCAGCCATAGCGGAGAAACCGGGGAGCTGTTTTTT. This encodes CASSHSGETGELFF.

This chain's CDR3 is CASSLRGLARQNTEAFF. The CDR3 bases are TGTGCCAGCAGCCTCCGAGGTTTGGCACGCCAAAACACTGAAGCTTTCTTT. The chain combines TRBV5-8 with TRBJ1-1, with D uncertain. Germline V lookup: CDR1 SGHTS, CDR2 YDEGEE. The V end was cut by 4 bases, the J end by 2 bases, with 21 bases between. This CDR3 is built from 17 residues.

The chain combines TRBV11-3 with TRBJ2-5; D is perhaps TRBD2 (6 bases). This CDR3 is 16 amino acids long. V was shortened by 5 bases and J by 2 bases, with 18 bases between the two germline ends. CDR1 is SGHNT, CDR2 YENEEA, per germline. CDR3 protein: CASSRGPSANQETQYF. The CDR3 nucleotides are TGTGCCAGCAGCCGGGGCCCTAGCGCGAATCAAGAGACCCAGTACTTC.

The V gene is TRBV29-1, the J gene TRBJ2-7; tentative D call: TRBD2 (5 bases). CDR3 length: 11 residues. Germline CDR1 and CDR2: SQVTM and ANQGSEA. The V gene lost 6 bases and the J gene lost 6 bases, with 12 bases spanning the gap. The CDR3 DNA reads TGCAGCGTCGGGGATCGCGCCGAGCAGTACTTC. Protein: CSVGDRAEQYF.

The genes are TRBV7-2 and TRBJ1-6; 8 bases are a match to TRBD1. V shed 5 bases and J 11 bases; nucleotides not matched to a gene: 5. Germline V gene sequence: CDR1 SGHTA, CDR2 FQGNSA. The CDR3 contains 13 residues. The CDR3 loop reads CASSVRDRTPLHF. CDR3 DNA sequence: TGTGCCAGCAGCGTCCGGGACAGGACACCCCTCCACTTT.

This chain uses TRBV7-2 with TRBJ1-6, with a weak D call TRBD1 (6 bases). Germline assignment: CDR1 SGHTA and CDR2 FQGNSA. The CDR3 extends over 14 amino acids. Trimming removed 10 bases from V and 7 bases from J, with 17 bases in between. In DNA form, the CDR3 reads TGTGCCACCTCACAGGCAAGGGGGAATTCACCCCTCCACTTT. This gives the protein CATSQARGNSPLHF.

This clone was observed once. This sequence joins TRBV5-1 and TRBJ2-3; 11 bases fit TRBD2. Germline V lookup: CDR1 SGHRS, CDR2 YFSETQ. CDR3 length: 14 amino acids. The junction had 5 bases not matched to a gene; V was cut back by 6 bases and J by 5 bases. DNA of the CDR3: TGCGCCAGCAAGGTAGCGGGGGGGCTAGATACGCAGTATTTT. It codes for CASKVAGGLDTQYF.

The chain employs TRBV3-1 (or the pseudogene TRBV3-2) and TRBJ1-6; the D is unclear. Trimming stripped 1 base from V and 4 bases from J, with 11 bases between. Germline assignment: CDR1 LGHDT and CDR2 YNNKEL (reference sequence). The CDR3 is 16 amino acids. The CDR3 DNA follows: TGTGCCAGCAGCCAAGTCTGGGCCTATTATAATTCACCCCTCCACTTT. Translation gives CASSQVWAYYNSPLHF.

The V and J genes are TRBV19 and TRBJ2-1, with 10 bases lining up with TRBD2. The V and J ends lost 1 base and 0 bases, in that order; junction bases with no gene match: 3. Germline CDR1 reads LNHDA; CDR2 reads SQIVND (reference sequence). The CDR3 consists of 17 residues. CDR3 loop: CASSIGSSGSSYNEQFF. The CDR3, as DNA: TGTGCCAGTAGTATAGGGTCTAGCGGGAGCTCCTACAATGAGCAGTTCTTC.